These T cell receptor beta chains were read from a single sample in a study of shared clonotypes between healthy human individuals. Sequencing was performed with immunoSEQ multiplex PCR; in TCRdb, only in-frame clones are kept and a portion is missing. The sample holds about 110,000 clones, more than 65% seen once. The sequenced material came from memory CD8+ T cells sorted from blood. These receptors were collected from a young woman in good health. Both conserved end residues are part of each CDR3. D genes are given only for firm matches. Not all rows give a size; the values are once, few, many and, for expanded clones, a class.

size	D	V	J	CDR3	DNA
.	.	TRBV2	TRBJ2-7	CASSEEGGHSYEQYF	TGTGCCAGCAGTGAGGAGGGCGGGCATTCCTACGAGCAGTACTTC
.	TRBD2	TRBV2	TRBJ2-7	CASSVLAASSYEQYF	TGTGCCAGCAGTGTTCTAGCGGCTAGCTCCTACGAGCAGTACTTC
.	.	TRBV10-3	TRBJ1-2	CAISESFMSRVVMDNYGYTF	TGTGCCATCAGTGAGTCTTTTATGAGCCGGGTTGTAATGGATAACTATGGCTACACCTTC
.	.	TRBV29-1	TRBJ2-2	CSVVMSGTQGTGELFF	TGCAGCGTTGTTATGTCTGGGACCCAGGGGACCGGGGAGCTGTTTTTT
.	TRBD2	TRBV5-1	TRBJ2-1	CASSLLPTSGRSDEQFF	TGCGCCAGCAGCTTGCTTCCGACTAGCGGGAGGAGCGATGAGCAGTTCTTC
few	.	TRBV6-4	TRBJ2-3	CASSDSGGSTDTQYF	TGTGCCAGCAGTGACTCTGGGGGTAGCACAGATACGCAGTATTTT
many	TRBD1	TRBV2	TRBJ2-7	CASSEATGGHYEQYF	TGTGCCAGCAGTGAAGCGACAGGGGGACACTACGAGCAGTACTTC
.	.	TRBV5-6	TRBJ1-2	CASSLVGANYGYTF	TGTGCCAGCAGCTTGGTTGGGGCTAACTATGGCTACACCTTC
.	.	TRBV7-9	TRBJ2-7	CASSLFRGGTVPVQQYF	TGTGCCAGCAGCTTATTTCGGGGAGGTACAGTTCCCGTCCAGCAGTACTTC
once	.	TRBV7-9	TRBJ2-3	CASSPPGVPGYDGDTQYF	TGTGCCAGCAGCCCTCCGGGGGTCCCGGGATATGACGGAGATACGCAGTATTTT
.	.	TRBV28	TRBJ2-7	CASSLVGNYEQYF	TGTGCCAGCAGTTTGGTTGGGAACTACGAGCAGTACTTC
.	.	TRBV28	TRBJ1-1	CASSLIGNTEAFF	TGTGCCAGCAGTTTAATAGGGAACACTGAAGCTTTCTTT
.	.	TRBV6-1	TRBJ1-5	CASNGQPNQPQHF	TGTGCCAGCAATGGACAGCCAAATCAGCCCCAGCATTTT
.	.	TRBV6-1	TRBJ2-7	CASSELGGADQYF	TGTGCCAGCAGTGAATTGGGGGGAGCGGATCAGTACTTC
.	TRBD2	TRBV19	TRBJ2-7	CASTASGSLVDEQYF	TGTGCCAGTACGGCTAGCGGGTCCCTTGTGGACGAGCAGTACTTC
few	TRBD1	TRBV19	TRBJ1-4	CASSSRGLTKLFF	TGTGCCAGTAGTTCCAGGGGGCTGACCAAACTGTTTTTT
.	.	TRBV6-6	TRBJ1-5	CASSYPLEPQHF	TGTGCCAGCAGTTACCCATTAGAACCCCAGCATTTT
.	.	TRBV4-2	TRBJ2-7	CASSLFPRGGTYEQYF	TGTGCCAGCAGCCTGTTCCCTCGTGGCGGAACCTACGAGCAGTACTTC
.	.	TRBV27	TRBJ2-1	CASSQTGGLYNEQFF	TGTGCCAGCAGTCAAACTGGCGGTCTCTACAATGAGCAGTTCTTC
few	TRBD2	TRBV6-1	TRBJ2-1	CASSERTSGINEQFF	TGTGCCAGCAGTGAACGCACTAGCGGGATCAATGAGCAGTTCTTC
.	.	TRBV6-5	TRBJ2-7	CASSIERQATYEQYF	TGTGCCAGCAGTATCGAAAGACAGGCTACCTACGAGCAGTACTTC
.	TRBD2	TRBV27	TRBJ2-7	CASSSTLWPGLAGVPPYEQYF	TGTGCCAGCAGTTCCACCCTCTGGCCGGGACTAGCGGGAGTGCCGCCCTACGAGCAGTACTTC
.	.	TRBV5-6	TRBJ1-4	CASSSSGGDSRGEKLFF	TGTGCCAGCAGCTCCTCGGGGGGCGACAGTCGAGGGGAAAAACTGTTTTTT
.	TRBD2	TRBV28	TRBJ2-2	CASSLGASGRAGELFF	TGTGCCAGCAGTTTGGGTGCTAGCGGGAGGGCCGGGGAGCTGTTTTTT
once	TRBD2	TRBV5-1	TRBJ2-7	CASSLRLAGEGGQYF	TGCGCCAGCAGCTTACGACTAGCGGGAGAAGGAGGGCAGTACTTC
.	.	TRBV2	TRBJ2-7	CASSYSGRSEQYF	TGTGCCAGCAGTTACTCGGGACGGTCGGAGCAGTACTTC